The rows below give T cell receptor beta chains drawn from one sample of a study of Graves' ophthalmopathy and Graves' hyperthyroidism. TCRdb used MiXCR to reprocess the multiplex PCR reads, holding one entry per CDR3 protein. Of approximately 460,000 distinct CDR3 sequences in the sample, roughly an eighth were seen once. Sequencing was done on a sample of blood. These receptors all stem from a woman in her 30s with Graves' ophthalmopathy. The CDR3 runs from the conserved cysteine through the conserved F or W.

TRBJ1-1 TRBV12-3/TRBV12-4 CASRGVAMNTEAFF
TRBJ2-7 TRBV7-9 CASSPDSNPSEQYF
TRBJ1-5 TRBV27 CASIPRDRAFYQPQHF
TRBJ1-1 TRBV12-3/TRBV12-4 CASSYGTGREAFF
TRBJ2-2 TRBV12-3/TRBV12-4 CASSKLQGPNTGELFF
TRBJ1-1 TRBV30 CAWSPAEREAFF
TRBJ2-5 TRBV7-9 CASSRSATETQYF
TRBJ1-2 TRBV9 CASSVSWQANYGYTF
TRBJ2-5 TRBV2 CARNPGGGARETQYF
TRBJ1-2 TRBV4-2 CASSHPGQGAGGYTF
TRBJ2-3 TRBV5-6 CASSPGWISGRLGTDTQYF
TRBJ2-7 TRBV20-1 CSARGPGTGSEQYF
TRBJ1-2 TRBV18 CASSPSPRGGYTF
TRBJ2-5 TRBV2 CASSEGQGIETQYF
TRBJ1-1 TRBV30 CAWSPSRGHGAFF
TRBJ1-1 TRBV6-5 CASSRQGILGTEAFF
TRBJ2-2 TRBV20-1 CSARPLGGLTNTGELFF
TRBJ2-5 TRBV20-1 CSARDDPKTQYF
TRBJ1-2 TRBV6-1 CASSADRAGGYTF
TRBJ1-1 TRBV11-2 CASSLPTDSGENTEAFF
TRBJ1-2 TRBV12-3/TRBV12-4 CASSFSEGYGYTF
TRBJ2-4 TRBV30 CAWSHWGGVIQYF
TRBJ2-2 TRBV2 CASSVTTSGKNTGELFF
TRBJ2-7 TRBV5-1 CASSTGLAGAEQYF
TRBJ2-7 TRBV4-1 CASSPQGILEEQYF
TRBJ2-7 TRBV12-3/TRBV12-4 CASTRTGATYEQYF
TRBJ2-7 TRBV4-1 CASSQAEGGRFYEQYF
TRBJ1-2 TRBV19 CASSIDGGYGYTF
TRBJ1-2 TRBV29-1 CSAPLTLDRGRLEYGYTF
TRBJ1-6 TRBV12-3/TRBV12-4 CASSLGRPSSYNSPLHF
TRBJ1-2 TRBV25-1 CATASYYGYTF
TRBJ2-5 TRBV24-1 CATSATREGDGETQYF
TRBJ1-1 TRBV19 CASFQGWSFF
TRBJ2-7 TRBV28 CASSPNLFGRESPYEQYF
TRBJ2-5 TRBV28 CASSTQVGRVETQYF
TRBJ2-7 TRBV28 CASSVSGEGSYEQYF
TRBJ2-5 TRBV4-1 CASSPSGSVLLETQYF
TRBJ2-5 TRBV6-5 CASSPRTSGQETQYF
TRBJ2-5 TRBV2 CASRTTRGHQETQYF